This T cell receptor (beta chain) was sequenced for a study of T cells expressing NK-cell markers. TCRdb derives one entry per CDR3 protein from the 5' RACE reads, leaving out DNA. This sample's table has 350,000 to 400,000 distinct CDR3 sequences. The CDR3 runs to 15 residues. Germline V gene lookup returns CDR1 MNHNY and CDR2 SVGAGI (reference sequence). Sequencing was done on a sample of blood T cells: a sorted CD56 or NKG2C T cell subset, CD4+ or CD8+ T cells, or bulk PBMC T cells (not recorded which). The chain combines TRBV6-6 with TRBJ2-3; the D gene TCRdb calls, TRBD2, cannot be checked with no DNA. The TCR was taken from a woman between 45 and 60 years old in good health. The CDR3 is CASSPLAGIPDTQYF.